This note documents a single T cell receptor beta chain sequence. Time point denoted: sample taken at primary tumor resection. Sequencing was performed on whole RNA extracted from tumor and nontumor lung tissue, or from frozen PBMC, and the material was left unsorted. TCRdb reanalysed the 5' RACE reads using MiXCR and keeps one entry per CDR3 protein. The table lists 55,000 to 75,000 distinct CDR3 sequences, approximately 8% of them singletons. The CDR3 is made up of 8 amino acids. Germline assignment: CDR1 SGHTA and CDR2 FQGTGA. V was pared by 7 bases and J by 8 bases, with 0 bases between. The sample is drawn from a study of spatial heterogeneity in lung cancer.

V is TRBV7-3 and J is TRBJ2-1; D is undetermined. Sequenced here: PBMCs, sampled at surgery. This clonotype was sampled from a female donor with early-stage non-small cell lung cancer. In DNA, the CDR3 is TGTGCCAGCAATGAGCAGTTCTTC. This translates into CASNEQFF.